These 16 T cell receptor beta chains came from one sample sequenced in a study of T-cell memory formation after mild COVID-19. One entry per CDR3 protein, called by TCRdb with MiXCR from the 5' RACE reads. The profile shows about 150,000 distinct CDR3 sequences, around a third of them singletons. The sequencing sample was made of PBMCs or a T cell subset sorted from them (not recorded which). The receptors were gathered from an adult woman who had mild COVID-19 (a few samples of this study predate the infection). Cell type and time point are not known.

The V call is TRBV20-1, the J call TRBJ1-5, with no clear D. The CDR3 is 13 residues long. Germline V gene lookup returns CDR1 DFQATT and CDR2 SNEGSKA (reference sequence). V shed 3 bases and J shed 7 bases, with 13 bases lying between them. CDR3 region: CSASGAGGQPQHF. CDR3 DNA sequence: TGCAGTGCTAGCGGCGCAGGAGGACAGCCCCAGCATTTT.

V is TRBV9 and J is TRBJ2-2; no clear D gene. The CDR3 has 14 residues. Trimming pared 0 bases from V and 6 bases from J, leaving 9 bases between. CDR1 is SGDLS and CDR2 is YYNGEE in the germline V gene. CDR3 bases: TGTGCCAGCAGCGTAGAGTCGCTCTCCGGGGAGCTGTTTTTT. Residues: CASSVESLSGELFF.

This clonotype came up a few times. This chain uses TRBV5-1 with TRBJ2-1, with D unclear. This CDR3 contains 15 residues. V was trimmed by 4 bases and J by 0 bases, leaving 11 bases between them. Germline CDR1 reads SGHRS; CDR2 reads YFSETQ. The CDR3 loop is CASSTDESSYNEQFF. The DNA for the CDR3 is TGCGCCAGCAGCACGGACGAGAGCTCCTACAATGAGCAGTTCTTC. Based on the CDR3 plus reference TRBV5-1 and TRBJ2-1, the full variable domain is KAGVTQTPRYLIKTRGQQVTLSCSPISGHRSVSWYQQTPGQGLQFLFEYFSETQRNKGNFPGRFSGRQFSNSRSEMNVSTLELGDSALYLCASSTDESSYNEQFFGPGTRLTVL.

The chain is built from TRBV20-1 and TRBJ2-7; D gene unclear. The germline CDR1 and CDR2 sequences are DFQATT and SNEGSKA (reference sequence). The germline V and J ends were trimmed by 5 bases and 6 bases, with 11 bases remaining between them. The CDR3 sequence is 11 residues long. The CDR3 here is CSAGRIAEQYF. In DNA, the CDR3 is TGCAGTGCTGGACGGATAGCCGAGCAGTACTTC.

The gene calls are TRBV27 and TRBJ2-7; tentatively, D is TRBD2 (6 bases). CDR3 length: 13 amino acids. Trimming removed 5 bases at V and 3 bases at J, with 11 bases between. From germline, CDR1 is MNHEY and CDR2 SMNVEV (reference sequence). CDR3 coding DNA: TGTGCCAGCAGTGGCGGGGCCAGCTACGAGCAGTACTTC. Encoded protein: CASSGGASYEQYF.

This clonotype was counted ten times or more. V and J are TRBV7-9 and TRBJ2-3, with D unresolved. This CDR3 comprises 12 residues. V was clipped by 0 bases and J by 4 bases, with 2 bases between them. Germline V CDR1 and CDR2: SEHNR, FQNEAQ (reference sequence). In DNA form, the CDR3 reads TGTGCCAGCAGCTTAGCGGCAGATACGCAGTATTTT. The encoded protein is CASSLAADTQYF.

This chain uses TRBV7-9 with TRBJ2-1; no clear D. The V gene lost 5 bases and the J gene lost 10 bases, with 15 bases spanning the gap. Germline V gives CDR1 SEHNR, CDR2 FQNEAQ (reference sequence). This CDR3 comprises 13 residues. CDR3 sequence (DNA): TGTGCCAGCAGCCACACCCCGGATGGGGAGCAGTTCTTC. Its protein is CASSHTPDGEQFF.

This clonotype was recorded a few times. The chain uses TRBV29-1 and TRBJ1-1; D gene ambiguous. The V and J ends lost 4 bases and 0 bases respectively, with 9 bases between them. There are 13 residues in the CDR3. Germline V gene data show CDR1 as SQVTM and CDR2 as ANQGSEA. CDR3 sequence reads: CSVVEQLNTEAFF. The CDR3 bases are TGCAGCGTTGTAGAACAGTTGAACACTGAAGCTTTCTTT. The complete variable domain, with remaining parts taken from reference TRBV29-1 and TRBJ1-1, reads SAVISQKPSRDICQRGTSLTIQCQVDSQVTMMFWYRQQPGQSLTLIATANQGSEATYESGFVIDKFPISRPNLTFSTLTVSNMSPEDSSIYLCSVVEQLNTEAFFGQGTRLTVV.

The CDR3 sequence: CASSLWTSASTDTQYF. The CDR3 DNA follows: TGTGCCAGCAGTTTATGGACTAGCGCCAGCACAGATACGCAGTATTTT. The chain couples TRBV12-3 or TRBV12-4 to TRBJ2-3; 9 bases agree with TRBD2. CDR3 length: 16 amino acids. The V segment lost 2 bases and the J segment 0 bases; nucleotides outside the gene matches: 3.

The rearrangement joins TRBV24-1 to TRBJ2-5; the D is unclear. Germline CDR1 and CDR2: KGHDR and SFDVKD. This CDR3 has 12 amino acids. The ends were cut back, 9 bases at V and 5 bases at J, with 12 bases in the middle. CDR3 sequence: CATSDVLETQYF. As DNA, the CDR3 is TGTGCCACCTCTGACGTGTTGGAGACCCAGTACTTC.

The chain carries TRBV29-1 and TRBJ2-1; 8 bases are shared with TRBD1. The V gene's germline CDR1 is SQVTM and CDR2 ANQGSEA. CDR3 length: 14 residues. V lost 8 bases and J lost 12; bases outside the gene matches: 18. In DNA form, the CDR3 reads TGCAGCTCCGGGTGGGACAGGCCCCACCATGGGCAGTTCTTC. Translating it yields CSSGWDRPHHGQFF.

The CDR3 region is CSAKPGREGEQYF. CDR3 sequence (DNA): TGCAGTGCTAAGCCCGGCAGGGAGGGCGAGCAGTACTTC. The genes are TRBV20-1 and TRBJ2-7; 7 bases map to TRBD2. The CDR3 has 13 residues. CDR1 is DFQATT, CDR2 SNEGSKA, per germline (reference sequence). J gave up 6 bases and V 4 bases, and 9 bases lay outside the gene matches.

There are a few counts of this clonotype. The rearrangement uses TRBV20-1 and TRBJ2-3; possibly TRBD1 for D (5 bases). Looked up from germline, CDR1 is DFQATT and CDR2 is SNEGSKA (reference sequence). V was trimmed by 1 base and J by 6 bases, leaving 8 bases between them. CDR3 length: 12 amino acids. In DNA, the CDR3 is TGCAGTGCTAGAGTCAGGGTGGATACGCAGTATTTT. Its translation: CSARVRVDTQYF.

CDR3 amino acids: CASSPRSRLYEQYF. The CDR3 DNA sequence: TGTGCCAGCAGCCCTAGATCGAGACTCTACGAGCAGTACTTC. The chain joins TRBV3-1 to TRBJ2-7; D not certain. Germline CDR1 is LGHDT and CDR2 is YNNKEL (reference sequence). Trimming pared 4 bases from V and 3 bases from J, leaving 13 bases between. The CDR3 has 14 residues.

This clonotype has just a few counts. This rearrangement joins TRBV20-1 to TRBJ2-7; 9 nucleotides line up with TRBD2. Per germline, CDR1 DFQATT and CDR2 SNEGSKA (reference sequence). CDR3 length: 13 residues. The CDR3 sequence is CSFEAGGSYEQYF. The CDR3 bases are TGCAGCTTCGAAGCGGGAGGTTCCTACGAGCAGTACTTC.

The genes are TRBV5-1 and TRBJ2-7; 10 bases match TRBD2. Germline V gene data show CDR1 as SGHRS and CDR2 as YFSETQ. After removal of 3 bases from V and 6 bases from J, the junction contained 18 bases not matched to a gene. CDR3 length equals 18 residues. The CDR3 DNA follows: TGCGCCAGCAGCTCCCTCACTAGCGGGGCCTCGGGGACCGCCGAGCAGTACTTC. Residues: CASSSLTSGASGTAEQYF.